A single sample gave rise to the 6 T cell receptor beta chains below, sequenced in a study of prognosis after radiotherapy for stage I lung cancer. From genomic DNA, TCR beta CDR3 was amplified by two-round multiplex PCR. First-round PCR employed TRBV- and TRBJ-specific primers for each gene. TCRdb ran MiXCR on the multiplex PCR reads and lists one entry per CDR3 protein. The sample records about 35,000 distinct CDR3 sequences, about 32% being singletons. This sample comprised PBMCs, obtained before or after stereotactic body radiation therapy (not recorded which). The source is a donor of 50 years or more with non-small cell lung cancer.

This clonotype has at least ten counts. The chain couples TRBV5-1 to TRBJ2-5; TRBD1 is a possible D gene (5 bases). V dropped 0 bases and J dropped 2 bases, with 17 bases sitting between them. The CDR3 runs 17 residues. Germline CDR1 SGHRS, CDR2 YFSETQ. CDR3 amino acids: CASSLAGRGKAQETQYF. CDR3 DNA sequence: TGCGCCAGCAGCTTGGCCGGAAGGGGTAAAGCGCAAGAGACCCAGTACTTC.

Concerning this clonotype: A much larger clonotype is one base distant, so this may be a read error. The CDR3 here is CASMEGHFQFF. CDR3 bases: TGTGCCAGCATGGAAGGGCATTTTCAGTTCTTC. The chain employs TRBV3-1 and TRBJ2-1; no firm D call. Germline loops: CDR1 LGHDT, CDR2 YNNKEL (reference sequence). This CDR3 has 11 amino acids. The V and J ends lost 7 bases and 13 bases respectively, with 14 bases between them.

CDR3 amino acids: CASRQRTGPNTEAFF. The CDR3 nucleotides are TGTGCCAGCAGACAACGGACAGGGCCCAACACTGAAGCTTTCTTT. This sequence joins TRBV2 and TRBJ1-1; 8 bases agree with TRBD1. Trimming cost V 6 bases and J 2 bases; bases outside gene matches: 8. Germline CDR1 SNHLY, CDR2 FYNNEI. CDR3 size: 15 residues.

This clonotype was counted ten times or more. V usage is TRBV7-2 and J usage is TRBJ2-5, with D unclear. V was cut by 2 bases and J by 1 base, with 8 bases left in between. The germline V gene has CDR1 SGHTA and CDR2 FQGNSA. The CDR3 length is 14 residues. CDR3 in amino acids: CASSLFFPQETQYF. CDR3 coding DNA: TGTGCCAGCAGCTTATTTTTCCCCCAAGAGACCCAGTACTTC.

This clonotype was seen at least ten times. The chain recombines TRBV9 with TRBJ2-2; no firm D call. The CDR3 runs to 16 residues. Germline CDR1 and CDR2: SGDLS and YYNGEE. V was clipped by 4 bases and J by 10 bases, with 23 bases between them. CDR3 residues: CASSPLRVGKGEELFF. CDR3 in DNA: TGTGCCAGCAGCCCCCTTAGGGTGGGGAAGGGCGAGGAGCTGTTTTTT.

In this sample, this clonotype turned up many times. This sequence joins TRBV2 and TRBJ1-5; 10 bases align to TRBD1. J was trimmed by 6 bases and V by 4 bases; bases with no gene match: 6. Germline-derived CDR1 and CDR2 are SNHLY and FYNNEI. The length of the CDR3 is 15 residues. The CDR3 loop reads CASSGPGTGVQPQHF. The CDR3 DNA follows: TGTGCCAGCAGTGGTCCCGGGACAGGGGTTCAGCCCCAGCATTTT.